This T cell receptor beta chain is drawn from a study of blood T cell repertoires in COVID-19. Study-wide background: The study drew acute and convalescent COVID-19 samples from the United States, Italy and Spain. In each case, the material was cDNA or gDNA derived from T cells, B-cell-depleted T cells, or PBMCs.

TCRdb keeps only in-frame clones here, not all; method: immunoSEQ multiplex PCR. The sample lists 60,000 to 90,000 clones, 80% to 85% occurring once. This clone was seen just once. The CDR3 length is 15 residues. Trimming took 4 bases from V and 8 from J, leaving 20 bases between them. Germline V lookup: CDR1 MGHRA, CDR2 YSYEKL. The source of this sequence is a man aged 45-60 years with acute or convalescent COVID-19. The chain recombines TRBV4-1 with TRBJ1-2; D gene uncertain. Material for sequencing was peripheral blood. CDR3 sequence (DNA): TGCGCCAGCAGCCTGGTTCCGGCGACACCTCTGGGCTACACCTTC. Translation: CASSLVPATPLGYTF.